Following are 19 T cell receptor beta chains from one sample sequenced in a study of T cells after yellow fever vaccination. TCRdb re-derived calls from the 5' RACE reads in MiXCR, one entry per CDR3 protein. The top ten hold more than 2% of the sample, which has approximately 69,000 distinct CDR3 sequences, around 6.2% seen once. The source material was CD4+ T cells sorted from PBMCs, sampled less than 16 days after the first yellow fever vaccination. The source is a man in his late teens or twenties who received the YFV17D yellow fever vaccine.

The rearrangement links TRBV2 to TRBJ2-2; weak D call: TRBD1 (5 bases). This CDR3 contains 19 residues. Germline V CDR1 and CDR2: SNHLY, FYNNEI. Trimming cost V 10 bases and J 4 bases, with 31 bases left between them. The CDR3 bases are TGTGCCATCAAAACTTACAGGTTTCAAGGGGTGCTATTCACCGGGGAGCTGTTTTTT. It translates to CAIKTYRFQGVLFTGELFF.

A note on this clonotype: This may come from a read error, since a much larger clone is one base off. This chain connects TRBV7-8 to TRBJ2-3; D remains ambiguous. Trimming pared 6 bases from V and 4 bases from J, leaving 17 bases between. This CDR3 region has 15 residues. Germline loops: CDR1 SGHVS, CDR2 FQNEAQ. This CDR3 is CASSIRSQSPDTQYF. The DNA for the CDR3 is TGTGCCAGCAGTATCCGGTCCCAGAGCCCAGATACGCAGTATTTT.

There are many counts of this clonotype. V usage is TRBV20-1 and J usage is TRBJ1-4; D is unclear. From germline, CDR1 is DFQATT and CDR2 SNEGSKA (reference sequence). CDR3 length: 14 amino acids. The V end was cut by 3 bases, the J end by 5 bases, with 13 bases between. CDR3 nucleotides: TGCAGTGCTAGGTCGGCCAATAGAAATGAAAAACTGTTTTTT. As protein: CSARSANRNEKLFF.

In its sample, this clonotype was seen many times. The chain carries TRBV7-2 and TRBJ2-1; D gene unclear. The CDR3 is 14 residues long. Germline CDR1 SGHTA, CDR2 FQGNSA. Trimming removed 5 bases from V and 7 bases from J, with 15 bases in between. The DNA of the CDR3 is TGTGCCAGCAGCCCTTGGGTAGCTTCAAATGAGCAGTTCTTC. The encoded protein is CASSPWVASNEQFF.

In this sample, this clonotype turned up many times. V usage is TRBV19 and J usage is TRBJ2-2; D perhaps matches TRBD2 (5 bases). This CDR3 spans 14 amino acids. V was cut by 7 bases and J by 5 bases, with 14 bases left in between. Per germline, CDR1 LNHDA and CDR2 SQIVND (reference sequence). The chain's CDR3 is CASTVAGGTGELFF. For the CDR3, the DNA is TGTGCCAGTACCGTGGCAGGAGGAACCGGGGAGCTGTTTTTT.

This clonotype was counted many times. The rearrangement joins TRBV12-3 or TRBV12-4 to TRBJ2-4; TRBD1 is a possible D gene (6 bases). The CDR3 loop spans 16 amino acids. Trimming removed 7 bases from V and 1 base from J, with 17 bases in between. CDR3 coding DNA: TGTGCCAGCAATTTCTGGGGAAGGGGGGCCAAAAACATTCAGTACTTC. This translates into CASNFWGRGAKNIQYF.

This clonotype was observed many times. The CDR3 region has the DNA TGTGCCAGCAGCATCAGGGGATTCCAAGAGACCCAGTACTTC. Amino acids: CASSIRGFQETQYF. The chain couples TRBV7-2 to TRBJ2-5; D is perhaps TRBD1 (6 bases). The V gene lost 5 bases and the J gene lost 1 base, with 11 bases spanning the gap. This CDR3 contains 14 residues. The germline CDR1 and CDR2 sequences are SGHTA and FQGNSA.

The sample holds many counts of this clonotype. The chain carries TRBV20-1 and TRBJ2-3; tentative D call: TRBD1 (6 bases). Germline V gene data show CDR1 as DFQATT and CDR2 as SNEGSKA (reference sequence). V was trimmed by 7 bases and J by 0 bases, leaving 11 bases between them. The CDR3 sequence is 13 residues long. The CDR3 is CSGGPSSTDTQYF. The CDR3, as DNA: TGCAGTGGGGGGCCCTCTAGCACAGATACGCAGTATTTT.

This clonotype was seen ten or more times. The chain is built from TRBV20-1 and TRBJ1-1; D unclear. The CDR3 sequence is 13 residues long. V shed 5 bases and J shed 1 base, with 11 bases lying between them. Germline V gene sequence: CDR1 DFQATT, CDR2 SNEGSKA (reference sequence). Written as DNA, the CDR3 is TGCAGTGCTCCTCCACGACAGAACACTGAAGCTTTCTTT. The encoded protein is CSAPPRQNTEAFF.

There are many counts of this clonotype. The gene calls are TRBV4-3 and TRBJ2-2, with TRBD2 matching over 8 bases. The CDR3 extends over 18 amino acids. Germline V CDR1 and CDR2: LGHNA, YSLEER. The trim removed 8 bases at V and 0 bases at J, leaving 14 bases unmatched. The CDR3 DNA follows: TGCGCCAGCGGCAAGTGGGTAGCGGGGACCTCGAACACCGGGGAGCTGTTTTTT. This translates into CASGKWVAGTSNTGELFF.

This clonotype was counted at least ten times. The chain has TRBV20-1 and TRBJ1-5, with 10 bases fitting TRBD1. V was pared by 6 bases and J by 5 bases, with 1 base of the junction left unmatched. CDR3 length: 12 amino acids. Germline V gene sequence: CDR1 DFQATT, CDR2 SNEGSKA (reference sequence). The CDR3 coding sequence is TGCAGTGCCGGGACAGGGGATCAGCCCCAGCATTTT. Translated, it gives CSAGTGDQPQHF.

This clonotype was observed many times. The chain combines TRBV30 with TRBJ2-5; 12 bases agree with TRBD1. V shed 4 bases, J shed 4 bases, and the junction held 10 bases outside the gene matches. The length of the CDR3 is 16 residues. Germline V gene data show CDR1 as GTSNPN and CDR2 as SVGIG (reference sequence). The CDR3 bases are TGTGCCTGGACCCCTCCGGGACAGGGGGCGAGAGAGACCCAGTACTTC. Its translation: CAWTPPGQGARETQYF.

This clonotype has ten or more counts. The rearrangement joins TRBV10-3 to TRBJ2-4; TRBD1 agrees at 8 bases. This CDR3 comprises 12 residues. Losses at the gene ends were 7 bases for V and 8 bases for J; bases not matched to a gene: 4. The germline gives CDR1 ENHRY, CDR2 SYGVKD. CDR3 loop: CAIKGQEDIQYF. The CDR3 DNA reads TGTGCCATCAAGGGACAGGAGGACATTCAGTACTTC.

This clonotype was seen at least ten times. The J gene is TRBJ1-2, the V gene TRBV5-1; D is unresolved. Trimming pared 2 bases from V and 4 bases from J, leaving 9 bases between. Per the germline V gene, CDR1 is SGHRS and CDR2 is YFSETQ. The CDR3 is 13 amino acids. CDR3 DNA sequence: TGCGCCAGCAGCTTCCAGGTGGGCTATGGCTACACCTTC. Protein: CASSFQVGYGYTF.

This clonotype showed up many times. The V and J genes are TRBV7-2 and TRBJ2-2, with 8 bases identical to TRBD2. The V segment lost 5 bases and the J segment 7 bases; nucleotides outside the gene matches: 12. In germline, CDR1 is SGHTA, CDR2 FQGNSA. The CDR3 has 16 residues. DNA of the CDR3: TGTGCCAGCAGCGTCTTCCGGGGGACTAGTTACGGGGAGCTGTTTTTT. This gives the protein CASSVFRGTSYGELFF.

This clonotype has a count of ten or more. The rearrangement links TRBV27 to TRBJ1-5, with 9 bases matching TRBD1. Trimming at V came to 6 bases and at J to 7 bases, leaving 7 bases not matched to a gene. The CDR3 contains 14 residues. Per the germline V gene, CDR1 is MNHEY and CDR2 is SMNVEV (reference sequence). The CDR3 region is CASSLDRGGQPQHF. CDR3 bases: TGTGCCAGCAGCTTAGACAGGGGGGGCCAGCCCCAGCATTTT.

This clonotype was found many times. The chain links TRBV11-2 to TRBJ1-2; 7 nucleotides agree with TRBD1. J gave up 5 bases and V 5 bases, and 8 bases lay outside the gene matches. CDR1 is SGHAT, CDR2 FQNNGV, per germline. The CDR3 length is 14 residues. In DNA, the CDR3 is TGTGCCAGCAGCCCCCTCGGACAGGAGTATGGCTACACCTTC. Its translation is CASSPLGQEYGYTF.

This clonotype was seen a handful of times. The CDR3: CASSLGGTPYNEQFF. For the CDR3, the DNA is TGTGCCAGCAGCTTAGGCGGGACCCCTTACAATGAGCAGTTCTTC. The chain employs TRBV11-2 and TRBJ2-1, with D tentatively TRBD2 (6 bases). This CDR3 is 15 amino acids long. The germline gives CDR1 SGHAT, CDR2 FQNNGV. V gave up 1 base and J gave up 4 bases, with 11 bases separating them. Combining the CDR3 with reference TRBV11-2 and TRBJ2-1 gives the whole variable domain EAGVAQSPRYKIIEKRQSVAFWCNPISGHATLYWYQQILGQGPKLLIQFQNNGVVDDSQLPKDRFSAERLKGVDSTLKIQPAKLEDSAVYLCASSLGGTPYNEQFFGPGTRLTVL.

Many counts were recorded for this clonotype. Written as DNA, the CDR3 is TGTGCCAGCAGCTGGACACAGAACACCGGGGAGCTGTTTTTT. It codes for CASSWTQNTGELFF. This chain joins TRBV12-3 or TRBV12-4 and TRBJ2-2; possibly TRBD1 for D (5 bases). This CDR3 region has 14 residues. V shed 6 bases and J shed 1 base, with 9 bases lying between them.